This TCR beta chain was captured by sequencing in a study of OX40 agonist ivuxolimab in advanced cancers. About the research overall: Of mixed ages from about 20 to 90 and averaging about 60 years, the group was over 80% male.

Germline assignment: CDR1 GTSNPN and CDR2 SVGIG (reference sequence). CDR3 length: 13 residues. V was pared by 7 bases and J by 8 bases, with 9 bases of the junction left unmatched. With regard to this clone: Its antigen is undetermined.

The sampling schedule covered blood at baseline, cycle 4 day 1, and cycle 7 day 1. Study conclusions and caveats: Some patients who did not respond also had low normalized T-cell clonal expansion.

Only in-frame clones appear in the TCRdb table, and some are missing; sequencing was by immunoSEQ multiplex PCR. Of around 15,000 clones listed, roughly four fifths are singletons. The specimen comprised CD4+ or CD8+ T cells sorted from blood, sampled in a trial of the OX40 agonist ivuxolimab. This receptor was identified in an adult with an advanced solid tumor such as melanoma, head and neck, liver or kidney cancer. The chain carries TRBV30 and TRBJ1-1; 11 bases are shared with TRBD1. CDR3 sequence reads: CAFGTGGLLEAFF. Written as DNA, the CDR3 is TGTGCCTTTGGGACAGGGGGACTTCTCGAAGCTTTCTTT.